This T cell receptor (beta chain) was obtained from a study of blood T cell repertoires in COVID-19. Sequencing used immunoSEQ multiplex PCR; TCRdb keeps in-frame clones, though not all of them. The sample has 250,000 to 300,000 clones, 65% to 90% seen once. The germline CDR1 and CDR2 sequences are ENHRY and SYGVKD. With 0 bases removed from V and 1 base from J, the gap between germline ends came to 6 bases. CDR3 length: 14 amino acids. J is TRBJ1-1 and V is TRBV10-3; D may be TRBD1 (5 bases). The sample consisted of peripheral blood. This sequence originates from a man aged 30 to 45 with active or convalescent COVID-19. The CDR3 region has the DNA TGTGCCATCAGTGAGTCGACAGAGAACACTGAAGCTTTCTTT. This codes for CAISESTENTEAFF.